Sequencing of this T cell receptor (beta chain) was carried out in a study of shared clonotypes between healthy human individuals. Study-wide results and limits: Generally, naive subsets (rather than memory subsets) showed larger estimated richness.

For this clone: Its specificity is unknown.

Several immunoSEQ plates held equal portions of the genomic DNA taken from each subset. An approximately 220 ng quantity of DNA, tens of thousands of T cell genomes, went into the sorted-subset replicate PCRs. TCRdb's table, derived via immunoSEQ multiplex PCR, lists solely in-frame clones and lacks some. The sample records some 1.5 million clones, 95% to 99% being singletons. V was trimmed by 1 base and J by 2 bases, leaving 12 bases between them. The germline V gene encodes CDR1 SGHNT and CDR2 YYREEE (reference sequence). The CDR3 is 15 residues long. The TCR comes from a man aged 25 to 40 in good health. This chain links TRBV5-4 with TRBJ2-5, with TRBD1 as a possible D gene (6 bases). Sequenced: naive CD4+ T cells sorted from blood. Subset of the sample: CD45RA+ positively selected. The chain's CDR3 is CASSLNLDRQETQYF. The CDR3 DNA follows: TGTGCCAGCAGCTTGAATCTGGACAGACAAGAGACCCAGTACTTC.